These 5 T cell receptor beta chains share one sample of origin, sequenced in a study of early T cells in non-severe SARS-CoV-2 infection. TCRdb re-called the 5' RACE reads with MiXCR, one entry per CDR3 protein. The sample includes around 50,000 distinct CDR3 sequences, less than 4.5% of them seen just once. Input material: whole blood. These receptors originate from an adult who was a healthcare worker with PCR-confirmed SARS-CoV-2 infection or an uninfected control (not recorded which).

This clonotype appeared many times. The CDR3 coding sequence is TGTGCCAGTAGTACGACACCTCCCGGGGCCAATGAGCAGTTCTTC. Protein: CASSTTPPGANEQFF. The chain uses TRBV19 and TRBJ2-1; possibly TRBD1 or TRBD2 for D (5 bases each). V was clipped by 4 bases and J by 6 bases, with 16 bases between them. This CDR3 has 15 residues. The germline V gene has CDR1 LNHDA and CDR2 SQIVND (reference sequence).

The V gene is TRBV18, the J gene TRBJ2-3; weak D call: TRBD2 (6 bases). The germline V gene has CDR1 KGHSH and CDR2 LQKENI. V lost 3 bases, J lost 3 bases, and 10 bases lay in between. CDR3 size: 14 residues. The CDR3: CASSPLAGTDTQYF. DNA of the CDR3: TGTGCCAGCTCACCGCTGGCGGGGACAGATACGCAGTATTTT. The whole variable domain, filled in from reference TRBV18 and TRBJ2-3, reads NAGVMQNPRHLVRRRGQEARLRCSPMKGHSHVYWYRQLPEEGLKFMVYLQKENIIDESGMPKERFSAEFPKEGPSILRIQQVVRGDSAAYFCASSPLAGTDTQYFGPGTRLTVL.

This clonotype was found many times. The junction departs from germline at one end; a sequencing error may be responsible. The CDR3 DNA reads TGTGCCAGCAGCCCAGGGACGCCAATGGGCGGGGAGCTTTTTTTT. Amino acid sequence: CASSPGTPMGGELFF. The chain links TRBV3-1 to TRBJ2-2; perhaps TRBD2 as D (6 bases). This CDR3 has 15 amino acids. Germline V gene data show CDR1 as LGHDT and CDR2 as YNNKEL (reference sequence).

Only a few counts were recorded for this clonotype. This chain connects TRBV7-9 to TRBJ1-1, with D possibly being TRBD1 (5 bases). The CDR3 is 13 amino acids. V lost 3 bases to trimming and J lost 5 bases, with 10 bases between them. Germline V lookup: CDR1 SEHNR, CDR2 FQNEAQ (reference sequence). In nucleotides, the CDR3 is TGTGCCAGCAGCTTCGCAGAGGGGACTGAAGCTTTCTTT. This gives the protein CASSFAEGTEAFF.

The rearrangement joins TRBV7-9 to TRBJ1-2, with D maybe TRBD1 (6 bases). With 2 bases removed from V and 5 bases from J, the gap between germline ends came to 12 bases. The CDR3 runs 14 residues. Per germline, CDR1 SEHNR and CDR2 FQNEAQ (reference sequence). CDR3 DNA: TGTGCCAGCAGCTTATCCACAGGGCATTATGGCTACACCTTC. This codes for CASSLSTGHYGYTF. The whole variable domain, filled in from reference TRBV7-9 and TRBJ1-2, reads DTGVSQNPRHKITKRGQNVTFRCDPISEHNRLYWYRQTLGQGPEFLTYFQNEAQLEKSRLLSDRFSAERPKGSFSTLEIQRTEQGDSAMYLCASSLSTGHYGYTFGSGTRLTVV.